This TCR beta chain was identified during a study of blood T cell repertoires in COVID-19. Study background: The United States, Italy and Spain were the sources of the acute and convalescent COVID-19 samples.

Germline assignment: CDR1 SGHVS and CDR2 FNYEAQ. CDR3 length: 21 residues. J lost 2 bases, V lost 1 base, and 12 bases had no gene match. Seattle enrolled patients during active infection and tracked them longitudinally. This table comes from immunoSEQ multiplex PCR, and its TCRdb copy is limited to in-frame clones, with some not included. Found here are approximately 210,000 clones, around 84% of them singletons; the top ten hold around 10%. The sequenced material came from peripheral blood. The J gene is TRBJ2-3, the V gene TRBV7-6; 16 bases fit TRBD2. The receptor comes from a man aged 50-60 years with COVID-19, enrolled during active disease. DNA of the CDR3: TGTGCCAGCAGCTTAGGCGTCCCGGGACTAGCGGGAGGGCGACACACAGATACGCAGTATTTT. This codes for CASSLGVPGLAGGRHTDTQYF. Together with reference TRBV7-6 and TRBJ2-3, the CDR3 gives the full variable domain: GAGVSQSPRYKVTKRGQDVALRCDPISGHVSLYWYRQALGQGPEFLTYFNYEAQQDKSGLPNDRFSAERPEGSISTLTIQRTEQRDSAMYRCASSLGVPGLAGGRHTDTQYFGPGTRLTVL.